This T cell receptor (beta chain) is drawn from a study of identical twins. Overall study findings and caveats: There was more out-of-frame TCR alpha sharing in monozygotic twins than models estimated. There is a chance that invariant MAIT and iNKT cells partially muddied zero-insertion analyses. The conclusions drew on cross-sectional statistical analysis instead of tracking the same donors.

The CDR3 covers 16 residues. V was cut by 0 bases and J by 2 bases, with 11 bases left in between. The germline V gene encodes CDR1 MGHRA and CDR2 YSYEKL. This clonotype was seen a handful of times. No antigen is known for it. MiXCR, run by TCRdb on the 5' RACE reads, gives a single entry per CDR3 protein. The repertoire holds fewer than 350,000 distinct CDR3 sequences, with less than 9% as singletons. The sample was also reused in another study, on yellow fever vaccine responses in identical twins.

The chain has TRBV4-1 and TRBJ2-1; D gene uncertain. This TCR came from a woman under 30 in good health. Sequenced material: memory (CD45RO+) T cells sorted from blood. The CDR3 is CASSQDRGSPYNEQFF. The CDR3 DNA reads TGCGCCAGCAGCCAAGATCGTGGGTCACCCTACAATGAGCAGTTCTTC.